This TCR beta chain was sequenced in a study of radiation and T cells in renal cell carcinoma. Study-level background: Nephrectomy followed 15 Gy stereotactic body radiation by 4 weeks. Study findings and constraints: Baseline intratumoral clonotype presence is unknown without pretreatment biopsies. In blood, top tumor clones expanded by 2 weeks, shrinking by 4.

This sample's time point: blood 2 weeks post-SBRT. Noted treatment: 15 Gy SBRT to primary tumor, nephrectomy 4 weeks later. The tumor was a clear cell renal cell carcinoma. Using immunoSEQ multiplex PCR, the repertoire was profiled, and TCRdb retains in-frame clones only, with some absent. The table has more than 100,000 clones, 88% seen once. CDR3 length: 14 residues. V was shortened by 0 bases and J by 0 bases, with 6 bases between the two germline ends. Looked up from germline, CDR1 is SGDLS and CDR2 is YYNGEE. Concerning this clone: The antigen is not known.

Sequencing was performed on blood, taken from a patient whose treatment included radiotherapy and nephrectomy. The TCR comes from a woman aged 70-85 years with renal cell carcinoma. This chain uses TRBV9 with TRBJ1-1, with D unresolved. DNA for the CDR3: TGTGCCAGCAGCGTAGGAGTCGTGAACACTGAAGCTTTCTTT. Its protein is CASSVGVVNTEAFF.